This record looks at one T cell receptor beta chain sequence and its context. Its antigen is unidentified. The primer mix had 60 Vbeta and 13 Jbeta primers. Produced via immunoSEQ multiplex PCR; TCRdb's table is partial and in-frame only. The profile covers about 130,000 clones, with 60% to 80% appearing a single time and 1.4% to 1.5% taken by the ten largest. These data come from a study of cytomegalovirus exposure and HLA in healthy donors. Broader study findings: Earlier analysis looked at TCR beta V segments, and most were productive about 87% or about 30% of the time.

Germline loops: CDR1 LNHDA, CDR2 SQIVND (reference sequence). Deletions cut 2 bases from V and 0 bases from J, with 14 bases between. CDR3 size: 17 residues. The clonotype comes from a female donor in good health and CMV-seronegative. The chain uses TRBV19 and TRBJ1-5, with D possibly being TRBD1 (6 bases). The sample comprised PBMCs. Here the CDR3 DNA reads TGTGCCAGTAGTATAAACAGGGCCGTTTATAGCAATCAGCCCCAGCATTTT. Amino acid sequence: CASSINRAVYSNQPQHF.